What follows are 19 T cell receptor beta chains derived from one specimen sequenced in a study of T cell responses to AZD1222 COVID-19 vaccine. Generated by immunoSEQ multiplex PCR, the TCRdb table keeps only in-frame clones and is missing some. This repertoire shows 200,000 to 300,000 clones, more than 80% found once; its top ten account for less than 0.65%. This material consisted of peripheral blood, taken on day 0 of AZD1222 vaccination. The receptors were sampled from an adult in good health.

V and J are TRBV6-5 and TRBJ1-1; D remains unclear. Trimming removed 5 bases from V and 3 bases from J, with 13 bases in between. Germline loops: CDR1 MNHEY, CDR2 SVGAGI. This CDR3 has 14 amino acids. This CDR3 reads CASSREGRYTEAFF. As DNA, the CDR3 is TGTGCCAGCAGTCGTGAAGGGCGATACACTGAAGCTTTCTTT.

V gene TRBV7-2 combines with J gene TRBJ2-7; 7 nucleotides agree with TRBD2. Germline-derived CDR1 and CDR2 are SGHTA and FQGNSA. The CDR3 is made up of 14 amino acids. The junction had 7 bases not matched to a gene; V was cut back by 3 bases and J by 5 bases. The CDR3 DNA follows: TGTGCCAGCAGCTTTGAGGGAGGGCCACACGAGCAGTACTTC. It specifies CASSFEGGPHEQYF.

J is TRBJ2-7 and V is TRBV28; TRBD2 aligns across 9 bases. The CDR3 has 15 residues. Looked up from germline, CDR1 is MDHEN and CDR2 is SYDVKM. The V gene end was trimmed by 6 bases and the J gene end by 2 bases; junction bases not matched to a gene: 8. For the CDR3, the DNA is TGTGCCAGCAGGCAAGCGGGACTAGCCCCCTACGAGCAGTACTTC. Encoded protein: CASRQAGLAPYEQYF.

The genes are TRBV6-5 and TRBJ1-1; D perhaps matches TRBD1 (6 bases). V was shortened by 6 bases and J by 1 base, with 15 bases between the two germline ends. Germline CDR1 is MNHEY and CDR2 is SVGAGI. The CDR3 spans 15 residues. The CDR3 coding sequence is TGTGCCAGCAGCCCACCCGGGACAAGGAACACTGAAGCTTTCTTT. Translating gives CASSPPGTRNTEAFF.

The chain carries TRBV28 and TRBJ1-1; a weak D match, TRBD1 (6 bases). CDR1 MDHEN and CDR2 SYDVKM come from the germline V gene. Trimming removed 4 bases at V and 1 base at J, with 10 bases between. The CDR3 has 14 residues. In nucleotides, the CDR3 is TGTGCCAGCAGTTCGGGAGGGGGGAACACTGAAGCTTTCTTT. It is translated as CASSSGGGNTEAFF.

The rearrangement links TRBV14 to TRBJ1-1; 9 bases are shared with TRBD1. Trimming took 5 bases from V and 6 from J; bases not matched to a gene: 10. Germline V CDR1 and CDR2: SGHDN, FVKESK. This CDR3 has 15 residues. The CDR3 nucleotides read TGTGCCAGCAGCGTGGACGGGACAGGGCGGGCTGAAGCTTTCTTT. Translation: CASSVDGTGRAEAFF.

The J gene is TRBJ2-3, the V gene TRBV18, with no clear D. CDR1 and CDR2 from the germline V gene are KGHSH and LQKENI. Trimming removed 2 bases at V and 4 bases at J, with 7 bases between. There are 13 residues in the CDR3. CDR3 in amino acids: CASSPMGADTQYF. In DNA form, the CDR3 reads TGTGCCAGCTCACCAATGGGTGCAGATACGCAGTATTTT.

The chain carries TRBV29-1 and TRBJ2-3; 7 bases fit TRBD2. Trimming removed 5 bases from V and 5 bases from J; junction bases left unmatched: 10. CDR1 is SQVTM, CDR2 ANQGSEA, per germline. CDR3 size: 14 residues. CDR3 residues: CSVTTSAWGDTQYF. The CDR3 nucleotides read TGCAGCGTTACCACTAGCGCCTGGGGAGATACGCAGTATTTT.

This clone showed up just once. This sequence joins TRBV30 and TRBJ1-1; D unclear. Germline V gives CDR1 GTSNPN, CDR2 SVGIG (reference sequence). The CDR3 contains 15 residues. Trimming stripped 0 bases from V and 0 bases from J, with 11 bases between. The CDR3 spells CAWSVNWQVNTEAFF. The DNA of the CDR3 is TGTGCCTGGAGTGTAAATTGGCAGGTGAACACTGAAGCTTTCTTT.

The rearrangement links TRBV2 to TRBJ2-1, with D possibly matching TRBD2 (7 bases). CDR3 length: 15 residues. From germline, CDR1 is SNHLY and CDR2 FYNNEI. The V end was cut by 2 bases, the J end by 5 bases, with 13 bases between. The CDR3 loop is CASSEMRGPHNEQFF. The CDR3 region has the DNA TGTGCCAGCAGTGAAATGCGGGGGCCACACAATGAGCAGTTCTTC.

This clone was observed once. The CDR3 spells CASSVSTASGANEQFF. CDR3 bases: TGTGCCAGCAGCGTCTCTACGGCATCGGGGGCCAATGAGCAGTTCTTC. The V and J genes are TRBV7-2 and TRBJ2-1; D may match TRBD1 or TRBD2 (6 bases each). There are 16 residues in the CDR3. Germline V gene lookup returns CDR1 SGHTA and CDR2 FQGNSA. Trimming shortened V by 5 bases and J by 6 bases, and 20 bases separated the two germline ends. The full variable domain, completed using reference TRBV7-2 and TRBJ2-1, is GAGVSQSPSNKVTEKGKDVELRCDPISGHTALYWYRQSLGQGLEFLIYFQGNSAPDKSGLPSDRFSAERTGGSVSTLTIQRTQQEDSAVYLCASSVSTASGANEQFFGPGTRLTVL.

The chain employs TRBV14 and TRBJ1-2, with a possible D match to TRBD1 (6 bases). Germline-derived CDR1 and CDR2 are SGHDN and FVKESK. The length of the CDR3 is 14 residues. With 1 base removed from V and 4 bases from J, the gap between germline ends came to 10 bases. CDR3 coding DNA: TGTGCCAGCAGCCAAGGGGGGCGCTTCTATGGCTACACCTTC. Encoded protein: CASSQGGRFYGYTF.

In DNA, the CDR3 is TGTGCCTGGAGCAATCCTCACGAGCAGTACTTC. Residues: CAWSNPHEQYF. The V call is TRBV30, the J call TRBJ2-7; D unresolved. This CDR3 has 11 amino acids. Germline CDR1 GTSNPN, CDR2 SVGIG (reference sequence). V lost 3 bases, J lost 5 bases, and 8 bases lay in between.

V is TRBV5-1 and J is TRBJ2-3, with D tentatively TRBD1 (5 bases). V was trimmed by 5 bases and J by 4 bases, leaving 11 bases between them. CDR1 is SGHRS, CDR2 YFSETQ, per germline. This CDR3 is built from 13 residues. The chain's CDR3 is CASSTQGPDTQYF. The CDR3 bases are TGCGCCAGCAGTACTCAGGGTCCAGATACGCAGTATTTT.

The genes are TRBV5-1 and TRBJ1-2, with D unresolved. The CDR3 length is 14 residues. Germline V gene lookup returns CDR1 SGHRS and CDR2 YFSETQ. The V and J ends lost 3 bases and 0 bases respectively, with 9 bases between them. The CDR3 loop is CASSSVPANYGYTF. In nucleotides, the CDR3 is TGCGCCAGCAGCTCGGTCCCAGCTAACTATGGCTACACCTTC.

The CDR3 here is CASSSRAQLTNTEAFF. The DNA for the CDR3 is TGCGCCAGCAGCTCCCGGGCTCAGCTCACGAACACTGAAGCTTTCTTT. The chain employs TRBV5-1 and TRBJ1-1; unclear D gene. Trimming cost V 3 bases and J 1 base, with 16 bases left between them. Germline V CDR1 and CDR2: SGHRS, YFSETQ. This CDR3 comprises 16 residues.

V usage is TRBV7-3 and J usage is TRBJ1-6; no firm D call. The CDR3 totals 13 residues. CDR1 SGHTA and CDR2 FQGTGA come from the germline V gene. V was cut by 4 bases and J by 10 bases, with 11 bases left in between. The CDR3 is CASSSAVGSPLHF. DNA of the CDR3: TGTGCCAGCAGCTCCGCAGTAGGCTCACCCCTCCACTTT.

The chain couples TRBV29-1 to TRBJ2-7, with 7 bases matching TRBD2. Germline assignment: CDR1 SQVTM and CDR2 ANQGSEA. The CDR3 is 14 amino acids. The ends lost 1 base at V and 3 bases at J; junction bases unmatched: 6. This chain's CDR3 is CSVEGSGKNYEQYF. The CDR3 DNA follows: TGCAGCGTTGAAGGCAGCGGGAAGAACTACGAGCAGTACTTC.

The CDR3 here is CASSHGAGTGGGSGGYTF. The CDR3 DNA follows: TGCGCCAGCAGCCACGGAGCCGGGACAGGGGGAGGCTCGGGAGGCTACACCTTC. The V and J genes are TRBV4-1 and TRBJ1-2, with 11 bases fitting TRBD1. Germline lookup yields CDR1 MGHRA and CDR2 YSYEKL. The CDR3 spans 18 residues. Trimming cost V 3 bases and J 8 bases; bases outside gene matches: 17.